This TCR beta chain was documented in a study of cytomegalovirus exposure and HLA in healthy donors. Overall study findings and caveats: According to the study, 150 to 200 TCR beta chains were cytomegalovirus-associated.

This clone occurred once. The antigen is unknown. Within the sample, other DNA sequences also encode this same CDR3. PCR used 60 Vbeta primers and 13 Jbeta primers. Generated by immunoSEQ multiplex PCR, the TCRdb table keeps only in-frame clones and is missing some. The profile covers 90,000 to 120,000 clones, with 70% to 85% appearing a single time and roughly 4.2% taken by the ten largest. V lost 4 bases and J lost 4, with 11 bases in between. CDR1 SNHLY and CDR2 FYNNEI come from the germline V gene. This CDR3 comprises 14 residues. The sequence came from a male donor in good health and CMV-seronegative. The specimen was PBMCs. The chain recombines TRBV2 with TRBJ1-5, with D perhaps matching TRBD1 (5 bases). CDR3 bases: TGTGCCAGCAGTGGGCAGGGTTGGAATCAGCCCCAGCATTTT. Translating it yields CASSGQGWNQPQHF. The whole variable domain, filled in from reference TRBV2 and TRBJ1-5, reads EPEVTQTPSHQVTQMGQEVILRCVPISNHLYFYWYRQILGQKVEFLVSFYNNEISEKSEIFDDQFSVERPDGSNFTLKIRSTKLEDSAMYFCASSGQGWNQPQHFGDGTRLSIL.